Following are 10 T cell receptor beta chains from one sample sequenced in a study of CXCR3-negative and CXCR3-positive naive CD8 T cells. Notes on the study in general: TRB CDR3s were more hydrophobic in CXCR3-positive than in CXCR3-negative naive cells.

UMI-labeled 5' RACE TRB cDNA libraries were prepared from the cells. TCRdb reprocessed the 5' RACE reads, with one entry per CDR3 protein and no DNA. The sample has some 6,700 distinct CDR3 sequences, and its top ten clones hold around 1.5%. No cognate antigen is known for these TCRs. Sequenced: naive CXCR3+ CD8+ T cells from blood. Subset given: CD45RO-CCR7+CD27+CD95- naive CD8+ T cells expressing CXCR3 (TNR3+). These receptors all come from a human donor in good health. Some clones in this sample may be carry-over from other donors' samples.

The chain combines TRBV29-1 with TRBJ2-1; TCRdb proposes TRBD2, but this gene call is untestable without DNA. The CDR3 runs 14 residues. Per the germline V gene, CDR1 is SQVTM and CDR2 is ANQGSEA. The CDR3 loop reads CSVEASGSGNEQFF.

The V gene is TRBV7-9, the J gene TRBJ2-1; TCRdb proposes TRBD1, but this gene call is untestable without DNA. Germline CDR1 SEHNR, CDR2 FQNEAQ (reference sequence). The CDR3 runs 16 residues. CDR3 residues: CASSPLTGNFNNEQFF.

V gene TRBV7-8 combines with J gene TRBJ2-2. Per germline, CDR1 SGHVS and CDR2 FQNEAQ. This CDR3 is built from 15 residues. The CDR3 sequence is CASSFERANTGELFF.

The CDR3 region is CSVEDQLGLAGDGETQYF. The genes are TRBV29-1 and TRBJ2-5; the TCRdb D gene call, TRBD2, has no DNA to confirm it. This CDR3 has 18 residues. The germline V gene encodes CDR1 SQVTM and CDR2 ANQGSEA.

The chain links TRBV20-1 to TRBJ1-5; TCRdb's D call, TRBD1, is unchecked because there is no DNA. Germline V gene data show CDR1 as DFQATT and CDR2 as SNEGSKA (reference sequence). The CDR3 loop spans 17 amino acids. The CDR3 protein is CSAMILDGQGSNQPQHF.

This clonotype shows up as medium-sized by frequency. The J gene is TRBJ2-1, the V gene TRBV6-6; the TCRdb D gene call, TRBD1, has no DNA to confirm it. The germline gives CDR1 MNHNY, CDR2 SVGAGI (reference sequence). This CDR3 has 15 residues. CDR3 in amino acids: CASIGGVSSYNEQFF.

The CDR3 sequence: CSGTRTGKLTEAFF. The chain uses TRBV29-1 and TRBJ1-1; the TCRdb call, TRBD1, lacks DNA for checking. Germline V gene data show CDR1 as SQVTM and CDR2 as ANQGSEA. This CDR3 has 14 amino acids.

This chain connects TRBV7-6 to TRBJ2-1; TCRdb lists TRBD2, though no DNA is available to test this call. Germline CDR1 and CDR2: SGHVS and FNYEAQ. The CDR3 length is 11 residues. The CDR3 reads CASGRANEQFF. Full variable domain (outside the CDR3, taken from reference TRBV7-6 and TRBJ2-1): GAGVSQSPRYKVTKRGQDVALRCDPISGHVSLYWYRQALGQGPEFLTYFNYEAQQDKSGLPNDRFSAERPEGSISTLTIQRTEQRDSAMYRCASGRANEQFFGPGTRLTVL.

This chain connects TRBV11-2 to TRBJ2-2; TCRdb outputs TRBD1, but without DNA this stays unchecked. CDR1 is SGHAT and CDR2 is FQNNGV in the germline V gene. This CDR3 region has 16 residues. CDR3 amino acids: CASSFAVDRVTGELFF.

This chain connects TRBV5-4 to TRBJ2-6; TCRdb's D call, TRBD1, is unchecked because there is no DNA. Germline CDR1 SGHNT, CDR2 YYREEE (reference sequence). The CDR3 contains 17 residues. CDR3 loop: CASTGTGKEAGANVLTF.